Below are 28 T cell receptor beta chains sequenced from a single sample in a study of shared clonotypes between healthy human individuals (dated by TCRdb to about 2020). Libraries were constructed by the immunoSEQ multiplex PCR assay. As stored in TCRdb, this immuneACCESS dataset retains in-frame rearrangements with V and J assigned. A fraction of the clones does not appear; measured against another copy, unresolved V genes explain less than half of the discrepancy, and the remainder lacks a known reason. This sample has approximately 1,000,000 clones in its table, and about 80% of those were observed once. Approximately 0.52% of the sample lies in the top ten. The sample was memory CD4+ T cells from PBMCs. Interpreted using the paper, the cell subset or site label stands for: CD45RA-negative fraction. These receptors were obtained from a man between 18 and 35 years old in good health. Some clones in this sample may be carry-over from other donors' samples.

This clone showed up just once. In DNA, the CDR3 is TGTGCCAGCAGTTTAGGGGGAGGGGGACAGGGGTCCTCGAGAAAACTGTTTTTT. As protein: CASSLGGGGQGSSRKLFF. The chain joins TRBV28 to TRBJ1-4; 10 positions match TRBD1. V gave up 2 bases and J gave up 10 bases; unmatched junction bases: 16. This CDR3 has 18 amino acids. CDR1 and CDR2 (germline): MDHEN, SYDVKM.

The V gene is TRBV5-1, the J gene TRBJ2-7; 8 nucleotides match TRBD1. V shed 7 bases, J shed 3 bases, and the junction held 6 bases outside the gene matches. CDR3 length: 13 amino acids. In germline, CDR1 is SGHRS, CDR2 YFSETQ. CDR3 DNA sequence: TGCGCCAGCCTGGGGACAGGAGGCTACGAGCAGTACTTC. Translation: CASLGTGGYEQYF.

In this sample, this clone turned up a few times. The chain carries TRBV29-1 and TRBJ2-3; D ambiguous. CDR3 length: 12 residues. The V end lost 3 bases, the J end lost 0 bases, and 4 bases lay between the germline ends. Germline V gene data show CDR1 as SQVTM and CDR2 as ANQGSEA. DNA of the CDR3: TGCAGCGTTGATTCCAGCACAGATACGCAGTATTTT. Protein sequence: CSVDSSTDTQYF.

This clone was observed a single time. CDR3 sequence reads: CASSLGGQAGQETQYF. DNA of the CDR3: TGCGCCAGCAGCTTGGGGGGGCAGGCAGGACAAGAGACCCAGTACTTC. The chain links TRBV5-1 to TRBJ2-5, with D maybe TRBD1 (6 bases). The CDR3 runs to 16 residues. The V end lost 0 bases, the J end lost 2 bases, and 14 bases lay between the germline ends. Germline V gene sequence: CDR1 SGHRS, CDR2 YFSETQ. Full variable domain (outside the CDR3, taken from reference TRBV5-1 and TRBJ2-5): KAGVTQTPRYLIKTRGQQVTLSCSPISGHRSVSWYQQTPGQGLQFLFEYFSETQRNKGNFPGRFSGRQFSNSRSEMNVSTLELGDSALYLCASSLGGQAGQETQYFGPGTRLLVL.

V is TRBV7-9 and J is TRBJ1-5; TRBD1 might be the D (5 bases). V was clipped by 3 bases and J by 7 bases, with 13 bases between them. The CDR3 sequence is 14 residues long. Per the germline V gene, CDR1 is SEHNR and CDR2 is FQNEAQ (reference sequence). The CDR3 region has the DNA TGTGCCAGCAGCTTGATGGGGGAGGGACAGCCCCAGCATTTT. Amino acid sequence: CASSLMGEGQPQHF.

This clone was observed a handful of times. The rearrangement joins TRBV2 to TRBJ1-3; tentative D call: TRBD1 (5 bases). The V gene lost 0 bases and the J gene lost 0 bases, with 18 bases spanning the gap. Per the germline V gene, CDR1 is SNHLY and CDR2 is FYNNEI. The CDR3 runs to 19 residues. CDR3 DNA: TGTGCCAGCAGTGAAGCGCTTCTGGGACGCGAGGACTCTGGAAACACCATATATTTT. This encodes CASSEALLGREDSGNTIYF.

V usage is TRBV19 and J usage is TRBJ1-5; D is ambiguous. V shed 4 bases and J shed 11 bases, with 18 bases lying between them. Looked up from germline, CDR1 is LNHDA and CDR2 is SQIVND (reference sequence). This CDR3 contains 14 residues. This CDR3 is CASSKGETYTAQHF. The CDR3 bases are TGTGCCAGTAGTAAGGGAGAGACTTATACGGCCCAGCATTTT.

The sample holds one count of this clone. V is TRBV7-3 and J is TRBJ2-1, with TRBD2 identical over 10 bases. Losses at the gene ends were 2 bases for V and 3 bases for J; bases not matched to a gene: 7. Germline V gene sequence: CDR1 SGHTA, CDR2 FQGTGA. The CDR3 extends over 17 amino acids. The CDR3 DNA reads TGTGCCAGCAGCTTAGGGGTAGCGGGAGGTATCTACAATGAGCAGTTCTTC. It specifies CASSLGVAGGIYNEQFF.

J is TRBJ2-5 and V is TRBV10-3; D is unresolved. Germline lookup yields CDR1 ENHRY and CDR2 SYGVKD. The V end lost 5 bases, the J end lost 5 bases, and 9 bases lay between the germline ends. The length of the CDR3 is 12 residues. CDR3 protein: CAISSDSETQYF. CDR3 coding DNA: TGTGCCATCAGTAGTGATTCGGAGACCCAGTACTTC.

The V and J genes are TRBV30 and TRBJ2-3; D call uncertain. The CDR3 has 11 amino acids. CDR1 and CDR2 from the germline V gene are GTSNPN and SVGIG (reference sequence). V lost 3 bases and J lost 15, with 16 bases in between. CDR3 sequence (DNA): TGTGCCTGGAGCCAGGCCGGGTCGGAATATTTT. This codes for CAWSQAGSEYF.

This chain uses TRBV5-1 with TRBJ1-4; 7 positions match TRBD1. There are 17 residues in the CDR3. V was clipped by 4 bases and J by 3 bases; unmatched bases: 12. Germline CDR1 reads SGHRS; CDR2 reads YFSETQ. DNA for the CDR3: TGCGCCAGCAGCCTGACAGGGAGGTGGATGGCTAATGAAAAACTGTTTTTT. Protein: CASSLTGRWMANEKLFF.

The rearrangement joins TRBV5-4 to TRBJ2-7, with 7 bases matching TRBD1. CDR1 is SGHNT and CDR2 is YYREEE in the germline V gene (reference sequence). With 6 bases clipped from V and 6 bases from J, the junction kept 18 bases outside the gene matches. This CDR3 region has 16 residues. CDR3 nucleotide sequence: TGTGCCAGCAACAAACAGGGGCTGGGCAAAACTACCGAGCAGTACTTC. This encodes CASNKQGLGKTTEQYF.

This chain joins TRBV14 and TRBJ1-1, with TRBD1 matching over 7 bases. CDR1 is SGHDN, CDR2 FVKESK, per germline. The length of the CDR3 is 16 residues. Trimming removed 6 bases from V and 3 bases from J; junction bases left unmatched: 13. CDR3 region: CASRPRGAARDTEAFF. CDR3 nucleotides: TGTGCCAGCAGGCCCAGGGGGGCCGCGAGGGACACTGAAGCTTTCTTT.

The J gene is TRBJ2-7, the V gene TRBV30; a possible D gene is TRBD2 (7 bases). CDR1 and CDR2 from the germline V gene are GTSNPN and SVGIG (reference sequence). This CDR3 has 14 residues. V was trimmed by 2 bases and J by 6 bases, leaving 17 bases between them. The CDR3 nucleotides read TGTGCCTGGAGTCAAGGACTAGGGGGAGGCGAGCAGTACTTC. It encodes CAWSQGLGGGEQYF.

This clone appeared a few times. The V call is TRBV28, the J call TRBJ1-1; D call uncertain. The CDR3 contains 16 residues. V shed 1 base and J shed 6 bases, with 18 bases lying between them. Looked up from germline, CDR1 is MDHEN and CDR2 is SYDVKM. Here the CDR3 DNA reads TGTGCCAGCAGTTTATCGCTTTTCTTGGGGAAACCTGAAGCTTTCTTT. This translates into CASSLSLFLGKPEAFF.

The chain couples TRBV6-4 to TRBJ2-1; 10 bases align to TRBD1. The V gene end was trimmed by 4 bases and the J gene end by 10 bases; junction bases not matched to a gene: 13. The CDR3 has 16 residues. CDR1 MRHNA and CDR2 SNTAGT come from the germline V gene. For the CDR3, the DNA is TGTGCCAGCAGTGCTGAGGGGACAGGGGTCAGAGTCGAGCAGTTCTTC. Translating gives CASSAEGTGVRVEQFF.

The genes are TRBV11-2 and TRBJ2-1; 8 bases are shared with TRBD1. V trimming: 5 bases; J trimming: 6 bases; junction bases outside the gene matches: 3. Germline V gene data show CDR1 as SGHAT and CDR2 as FQNNGV. The CDR3 runs 13 residues. The CDR3 DNA sequence: TGTGCCAGCAGCAAGGACAGGGTCAATGAGCAGTTCTTC. Protein: CASSKDRVNEQFF.

The chain links TRBV29-1 to TRBJ1-2; tentative D call: TRBD1 (6 bases). The ends were cut back, 0 bases at V and 4 bases at J, with 18 bases in the middle. This CDR3 contains 16 residues. Germline V gene sequence: CDR1 SQVTM, CDR2 ANQGSEA. The CDR3 sequence is CSVEDGLATGSYGYTF. The CDR3 DNA sequence: TGCAGCGTTGAAGATGGGCTCGCTACAGGGAGCTATGGCTACACCTTC. Using reference TRBV29-1 and TRBJ1-2 for the parts outside the CDR3, the full variable domain is SAVISQKPSRDICQRGTSLTIQCQVDSQVTMMFWYRQQPGQSLTLIATANQGSEATYESGFVIDKFPISRPNLTFSTLTVSNMSPEDSSIYLCSVEDGLATGSYGYTFGSGTRLTVV.

In this sample, this clone turned up once. Other DNA sequences in this sample translate to the same CDR3. The chain has TRBV28 and TRBJ2-7; 7 bases line up with TRBD2. From germline, CDR1 is MDHEN and CDR2 SYDVKM. CDR3 size: 13 residues. V shed 7 bases and J 2 bases; nucleotides not matched to a gene: 5. The DNA for the CDR3 is TGTGCCAGCACCCGGGGGGTGGCCTACGAGCAGTACTTC. It is translated as CASTRGVAYEQYF.

As to this clone: At the DNA level, this CDR3 is encoded by other sequences in the same sample as well. The rearrangement links TRBV10-1 to TRBJ2-7; 10 bases line up with TRBD2. The germline gives CDR1 WNHNN, CDR2 SYGVQD (reference sequence). J gave up 1 base and V 6 bases, and 3 bases lay outside the gene matches. The CDR3 is 14 residues long. CDR3 DNA: TGCGCCAGCAGCCGGACTAGCGGATCCTACGAGCAGTACTTC. Translating it yields CASSRTSGSYEQYF.

CDR3 sequence reads: CASSYGDTNSYEQYF. In nucleotides, the CDR3 is TGTGCCAGCAGTTACGGGGACACAAACTCCTACGAGCAGTACTTC. The chain combines TRBV6-6 with TRBJ2-7; a weak D match, TRBD1 (6 bases). Trimming left V 2 bases short and J 0 bases short, with 11 bases between. CDR1 MNHNY and CDR2 SVGAGI come from the germline V gene (reference sequence). The CDR3 spans 15 residues.

The chain is built from TRBV5-1 and TRBJ1-1; TRBD1 matches at 9 bases. CDR1 and CDR2 from the germline V gene are SGHRS and YFSETQ. Trimming removed 3 bases from V and 1 base from J; junction bases left unmatched: 4. The CDR3 runs 15 residues. CDR3: CASSSGTGPNTEAFF. The CDR3 nucleotides are TGCGCCAGCAGCTCCGGGACAGGGCCGAACACTGAAGCTTTCTTT.

A few counts support this clone. This chain connects TRBV28 to TRBJ2-2; the match to TRBD1 covers 7 bases. CDR1 is MDHEN, CDR2 SYDVKM, per germline. The ends lost 6 bases at V and 2 bases at J; junction bases unmatched: 12. CDR3 length: 17 amino acids. The CDR3 DNA is TGTGCCAGCAGCCGCAGGGGGACCCAGCTCAACACCGGGGAGCTGTTTTTT. Its translation: CASSRRGTQLNTGELFF.

There are a few counts of this clone. This chain connects TRBV4-1 to TRBJ1-2; 12 bases are shared with TRBD1. This CDR3 has 16 residues. Trimming took 1 base from V and 8 from J; bases not matched to a gene: 8. CDR1 is MGHRA and CDR2 is YSYEKL in the germline V gene. The CDR3 coding sequence is TGCGCCAGCAGCCAAGCCGGGACAGGGGGCATGATGGGCTACACCTTC. It translates to CASSQAGTGGMMGYTF.

This clone appeared a few times. The chain combines TRBV7-3 with TRBJ2-3; the D is unclear. This CDR3 is 13 amino acids long. The germline V and J ends were trimmed by 1 base and 1 base, with 3 bases remaining between them. Germline V lookup: CDR1 SGHTA, CDR2 FQGTGA. Here the CDR3 DNA reads TGTGCCAGCAGCTTAAAGGGCACAGATACGCAGTATTTT. Protein product: CASSLKGTDTQYF.

The CDR3 spells CASSMGSPSNYGYTF. The DNA for the CDR3 is TGTGCCAGTAGTATGGGGTCACCATCTAACTATGGCTACACCTTC. The genes are TRBV19 and TRBJ1-2; no clear D. CDR3 size: 15 residues. Trimming pared 3 bases from V and 0 bases from J, leaving 11 bases between. Germline-derived CDR1 and CDR2 are LNHDA and SQIVND (reference sequence).

This clone was found once. V and J are TRBV7-9 and TRBJ2-3; 7 bases are shared with TRBD2. From germline, CDR1 is SEHNR and CDR2 FQNEAQ (reference sequence). The CDR3 is 16 residues long. With V trimmed by 4 bases and J by 0 bases, 7 bases remained unmatched. CDR3 nucleotides: TGTGCCAGCAGCTCAAACACAGCGGGAAGCACAGATACGCAGTATTTT. The encoded protein is CASSSNTAGSTDTQYF. Variable domain in full (rest from reference TRBV7-9 and TRBJ2-3): DTGVSQNPRHKITKRGQNVTFRCDPISEHNRLYWYRQTLGQGPEFLTYFQNEAQLEKSRLLSDRFSAERPKGSFSTLEIQRTEQGDSAMYLCASSSNTAGSTDTQYFGPGTRLTVL.

This clone was seen a handful of times. The chain is built from TRBV29-1 and TRBJ1-2; D possibly corresponds to TRBD1 (5 bases). Germline V gives CDR1 SQVTM, CDR2 ANQGSEA. V lost 6 bases, J lost 2 bases, and 10 bases lay in between. The CDR3 is made up of 12 amino acids. CDR3 residues: CSVGDVNYGYTF. The DNA of the CDR3 is TGCAGCGTCGGGGACGTAAACTATGGCTACACCTTC.